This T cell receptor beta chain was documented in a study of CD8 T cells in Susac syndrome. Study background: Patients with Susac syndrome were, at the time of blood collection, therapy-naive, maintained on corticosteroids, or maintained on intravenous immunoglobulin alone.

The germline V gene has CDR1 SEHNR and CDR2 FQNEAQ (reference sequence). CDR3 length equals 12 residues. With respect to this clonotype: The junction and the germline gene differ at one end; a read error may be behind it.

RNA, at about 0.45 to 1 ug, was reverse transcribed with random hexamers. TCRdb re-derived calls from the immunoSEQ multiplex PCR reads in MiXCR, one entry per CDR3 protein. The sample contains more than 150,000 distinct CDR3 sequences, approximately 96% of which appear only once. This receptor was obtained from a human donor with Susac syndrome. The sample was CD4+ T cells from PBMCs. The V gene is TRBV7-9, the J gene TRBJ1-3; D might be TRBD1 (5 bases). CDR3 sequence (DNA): TGTGCCAGCAGCCCATCTCCCGAAGGGACCCGATTT. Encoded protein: CASSPSPEGTRF.